A few counts support the clone carrying this TCR beta chain. Its antigen is undetermined. The CDR3 length is 16 residues. The germline gives CDR1 SGHRS, CDR2 YFSETQ. With 0 bases removed from V and 0 bases from J, the gap between germline ends came to 9 bases. Time point noted: baseline pretreatment blood. Treatment reported: 15 Gy SBRT to primary tumor, nephrectomy 4 weeks later. Radiation-treated patients gave blood at baseline, week 2 and week 4. Clear cell pathology was present in this patient's renal cell carcinoma. Libraries were prepared by immunoSEQ multiplex PCR; TCRdb keeps only in-frame clonotypes and omits some of them. The table includes 87,000 or so clones, around nine tenths detected once. These data originate in a study of radiation and T cells in renal cell carcinoma. Study conclusions and caveats: In blood, top tumor clones expanded by 2 weeks, shrinking by 4.

This specimen was blood, taken from a patient whose treatment included radiotherapy and nephrectomy. The origin of this receptor is a man in his fifties or sixties with renal cell carcinoma. The chain has TRBV5-1 and TRBJ2-2; no clear D. The CDR3 loop is CASSLVGSANTGELFF. In nucleotides, the CDR3 is TGCGCCAGCAGCTTGGTGGGCTCAGCGAACACCGGGGAGCTGTTTTTT.